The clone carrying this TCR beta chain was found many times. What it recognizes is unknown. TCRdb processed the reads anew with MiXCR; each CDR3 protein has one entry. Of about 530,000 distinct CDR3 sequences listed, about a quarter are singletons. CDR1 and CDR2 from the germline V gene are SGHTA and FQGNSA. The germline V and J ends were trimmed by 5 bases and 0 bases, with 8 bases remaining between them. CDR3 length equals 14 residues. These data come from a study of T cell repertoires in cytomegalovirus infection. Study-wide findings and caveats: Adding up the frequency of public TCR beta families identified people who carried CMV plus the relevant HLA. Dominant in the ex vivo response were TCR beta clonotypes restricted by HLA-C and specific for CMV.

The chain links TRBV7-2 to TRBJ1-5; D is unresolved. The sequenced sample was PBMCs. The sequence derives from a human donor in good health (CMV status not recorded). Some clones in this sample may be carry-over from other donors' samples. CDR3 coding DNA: TGTGCCAGCAGCCTCTCGGTTAGCAATCAGCCCCAGCATTTT. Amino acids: CASSLSVSNQPQHF.